The next 30 T cell receptor beta chains were all read from a single sample in a study of T cells in tuberculosis. As for time point: new active TB diagnosis, blood taken before or within 7 days of starting treatment. Only in-frame clones appear in the TCRdb table, and some are missing; sequencing was by immunoSEQ multiplex PCR. The repertoire consists of some 49,000 clones, with 90% to 95% occurring once and the leading ten covering over 1.1%. Material: PBMCs, obtained at tuberculosis diagnosis. These receptors all come from an adult with tuberculosis.

The J gene is TRBJ2-7, the V gene TRBV28; 7 nucleotides align to TRBD2. This CDR3 spans 15 amino acids. J lost 0 bases, V lost 10 bases, and 12 bases had no gene match. The germline V gene has CDR1 MDHEN and CDR2 SYDVKM. The CDR3 DNA reads TGTGCCACTCGACTAGCTAGGTGGGTCTCCTACGAGCAGTACTTC. This codes for CATRLARWVSYEQYF.

The chain combines TRBV30 with TRBJ2-1, with unresolved D. This CDR3 region has 14 residues. Germline loops: CDR1 GTSNPN, CDR2 SVGIG (reference sequence). V shed 0 bases and J shed 4 bases, with 10 bases lying between them. CDR3 sequence reads: CAWSVSAVYNEQFF. CDR3 coding DNA: TGTGCCTGGAGTGTATCCGCGGTTTACAATGAGCAGTTCTTC.

This chain connects TRBV9 to TRBJ2-5; 16 bases line up with TRBD2. CDR3 length equals 20 residues. Germline V CDR1 and CDR2: SGDLS, YYNGEE. Trimming cost V 2 bases and J 2 bases; bases outside gene matches: 12. The CDR3 DNA reads as TGTGCCAGCAGCGTTAGCGCACCGGGACTAGCGGGAGGGCCTCAAGAGACCCAGTACTTC. This sequence encodes CASSVSAPGLAGGPQETQYF.

This clone was found a few times. The V call is TRBV7-9, the J call TRBJ1-1; D gene uncertain. CDR1 is SEHNR, CDR2 FQNEAQ, per germline (reference sequence). The CDR3 runs 11 residues. Trimming stripped 3 bases from V and 5 bases from J, with 4 bases between. The CDR3 DNA follows: TGTGCCAGCAGCTTTCTGACTGAAGCTTTCTTT. Encoded protein: CASSFLTEAFF. Combining the CDR3 with reference TRBV7-9 and TRBJ1-1 gives the whole variable domain DTGVSQNPRHKITKRGQNVTFRCDPISEHNRLYWYRQTLGQGPEFLTYFQNEAQLEKSRLLSDRFSAERPKGSFSTLEIQRTEQGDSAMYLCASSFLTEAFFGQGTRLTVV.

This sequence joins TRBV2 and TRBJ1-5; weak D call: TRBD1 (6 bases). Trimming pared 6 bases from V and 8 bases from J, leaving 14 bases between. CDR3 size: 13 residues. CDR1 is SNHLY and CDR2 is FYNNEI in the germline V gene. CDR3 protein: CASRQGREKPQHF. CDR3 DNA: TGTGCCAGCAGACAGGGAAGGGAGAAGCCCCAGCATTTT.

This clone was observed a single time. The chain carries TRBV7-2 and TRBJ2-5; D gene unclear. The ends were cut back, 3 bases at V and 1 base at J, with 6 bases in the middle. Germline values: CDR1 SGHTA, CDR2 FQGNSA. CDR3 length: 13 residues. CDR3 DNA: TGTGCCAGCAGCTTGGGCAGCCAAGAGACCCAGTACTTC. Translating it yields CASSLGSQETQYF.

The genes are TRBV28 and TRBJ1-5, with D perhaps matching TRBD1 (6 bases). This CDR3 spans 15 amino acids. V dropped 2 bases and J dropped 2 bases, with 10 bases sitting between them. In germline, CDR1 is MDHEN, CDR2 SYDVKM. The CDR3, as DNA: TGTGCCAGCAGTTTAGGGGGGGCCGGCAATCAGCCCCAGCATTTT. Protein sequence: CASSLGGAGNQPQHF.

The chain has TRBV19 and TRBJ2-2, with TRBD2 identical over 8 bases. The V gene's germline CDR1 is LNHDA and CDR2 SQIVND (reference sequence). The J segment lost 0 bases and the V segment lost 9 bases, leaving 6 bases of the junction unmatched. This CDR3 is 15 amino acids long. The CDR3 region has the DNA TGTGCCAGCTCTAGCGGGCCAGCGAACACCGGGGAGCTGTTTTTT. Its translation is CASSSGPANTGELFF.

The V and J genes are TRBV9 and TRBJ2-5; 7 nucleotides align to TRBD1. The junction had 2 bases not matched to a gene; V was cut back by 0 bases and J by 0 bases. CDR1 SGDLS and CDR2 YYNGEE come from the germline V gene. There are 15 residues in the CDR3. CDR3: CASSVETGNQETQYF. The CDR3 region has the DNA TGTGCCAGCAGCGTAGAGACAGGGAACCAAGAGACCCAGTACTTC.

The V call is TRBV6-5, the J call TRBJ1-1; 7 nucleotides line up with TRBD1. The CDR3 totals 14 residues. Germline CDR1 reads MNHEY; CDR2 reads SVGAGI. Trimming took 2 bases from V and 5 from J; bases not matched to a gene: 5. CDR3 DNA sequence: TGTGCCAGCAGTTACGACAGGGATGGGACTGAAGCTTTCTTT. This gives the protein CASSYDRDGTEAFF.

This chain joins TRBV28 and TRBJ2-7; tentatively, D is TRBD2 (5 bases). The CDR3 runs to 13 residues. The V and J ends lost 3 bases and 2 bases respectively, with 8 bases between them. From germline, CDR1 is MDHEN and CDR2 SYDVKM. CDR3 DNA sequence: TGTGCCAGCAGTTTTACCGGGGCCTACGAGCAGTACTTC. It codes for CASSFTGAYEQYF.

The chain recombines TRBV30 with TRBJ2-7, with 11 positions matching TRBD2. The CDR3 runs to 13 residues. V shed 3 bases and J 5 bases; nucleotides not matched to a gene: 3. The germline gives CDR1 GTSNPN, CDR2 SVGIG (reference sequence). The CDR3 spells CAWRTSGMDEQYF. The DNA of the CDR3 is TGTGCCTGGAGGACTAGCGGGATGGACGAGCAGTACTTC.

This chain connects TRBV25-1 to TRBJ2-3; 9 bases are shared with TRBD2. V lost 6 bases and J lost 4; bases outside the gene matches: 17. From germline, CDR1 is MGHDK and CDR2 SYGVNS. The CDR3 consists of 18 residues. CDR3 amino acids: CASSAPQGRGRVPDTQYF. CDR3 nucleotides: TGTGCCAGCAGCGCTCCACAGGGCCGCGGGAGGGTACCAGATACGCAGTATTTT.

This CDR3 is CASSFVQGVTDTQYF. For the CDR3, the DNA is TGTGCCAGCAGTTTCGTCCAGGGCGTCACAGATACGCAGTATTTT. The chain combines TRBV28 with TRBJ2-3; the D gene is possibly TRBD1 (5 bases). V was cut by 3 bases and J by 2 bases, with 12 bases left in between. The CDR3 spans 15 residues. Germline V gene data show CDR1 as MDHEN and CDR2 as SYDVKM.

In this sample, this clone turned up once. This chain joins TRBV4-3 and TRBJ2-2; D is uncertain. The V end lost 0 bases, the J end lost 2 bases, and 13 bases lay between the germline ends. Germline lookup yields CDR1 LGHNA and CDR2 YSLEER. This CDR3 region has 17 residues. CDR3 nucleotide sequence: TGCGCCAGCAGCCAAGATGTGTCGGCGGAAAACACCGGGGAGCTGTTTTTT. Encoded protein: CASSQDVSAENTGELFF.

The rearrangement joins TRBV7-6 to TRBJ2-1; 7 bases align to TRBD2. The CDR3 covers 16 residues. Germline-derived CDR1 and CDR2 are SGHVS and FNYEAQ. V shed 4 bases and J 5 bases; nucleotides not matched to a gene: 11. CDR3 DNA sequence: TGTGCCAGCAGCTCTCCCCTCAAGGGGAGGGACAATGAGCAGTTCTTC. The encoded protein is CASSSPLKGRDNEQFF.

The chain uses TRBV7-2 and TRBJ1-5; 7 nucleotides match TRBD1. V dropped 5 bases and J dropped 5; count of bases not matched to a gene: 9. CDR1 SGHTA and CDR2 FQGNSA come from the germline V gene. The CDR3 extends over 15 amino acids. The CDR3 DNA follows: TGTGCCAGCAGCCAAGGGGCAGGGGGACATCAGCCCCAGCATTTT. It encodes CASSQGAGGHQPQHF.

This clone was seen a single time. This chain uses TRBV28 with TRBJ1-2; 11 bases match TRBD1. This CDR3 contains 16 residues. The germline V gene encodes CDR1 MDHEN and CDR2 SYDVKM. V lost 5 bases, J lost 8 bases, and 13 bases stayed unmatched. The CDR3 reads CASSTSGQGATGGYTF. CDR3 coding DNA: TGTGCCAGCAGTACCTCCGGACAGGGGGCCACGGGAGGCTACACCTTC.

The V call is TRBV5-6, the J call TRBJ1-1, with D possibly matching TRBD1 (5 bases). The CDR3 runs to 15 residues. Germline V CDR1 and CDR2: SGHDT, YYEEEE. V dropped 5 bases and J dropped 3 bases, with 17 bases sitting between them. In nucleotides, the CDR3 is TGTGCCAGCAGGTGGGGTCCCGACAGTGACACTGAAGCTTTCTTT. Translating gives CASRWGPDSDTEAFF.

This chain connects TRBV7-8 to TRBJ2-1; TRBD2 might be the D (6 bases). This CDR3 contains 16 residues. The ends were cut back, 4 bases at V and 4 bases at J, with 17 bases in the middle. Per germline, CDR1 SGHVS and CDR2 FQNEAQ. This CDR3 is CASSSRRAPMYNEQFF. The CDR3 nucleotides are TGTGCCAGCAGCTCCCGGAGGGCCCCTATGTACAATGAGCAGTTCTTC.

The chain couples TRBV19 to TRBJ1-1; D remains unclear. The V end was cut by 5 bases, the J end by 0 bases, with 10 bases between. Germline V gene data show CDR1 as LNHDA and CDR2 as SQIVND (reference sequence). CDR3 length: 14 amino acids. As DNA, the CDR3 is TGTGCCAGTAGTCCCGGAGCCATGAACACTGAAGCTTTCTTT. It codes for CASSPGAMNTEAFF.

The chain joins TRBV5-1 to TRBJ2-1; D ambiguous. The CDR3 contains 14 residues. Germline CDR1 reads SGHRS; CDR2 reads YFSETQ. V was cut by 0 bases and J by 7 bases, with 11 bases left in between. CDR3 sequence (DNA): TGCGCCAGCAGCTTGGGACTTAACCCAAATGAGCAGTTCTTC. Its protein is CASSLGLNPNEQFF.

The chain joins TRBV7-2 to TRBJ2-1; D not resolved. Germline V gene lookup returns CDR1 SGHTA and CDR2 FQGNSA. The V end lost 4 bases, the J end lost 4 bases, and 14 bases lay between the germline ends. The CDR3 is made up of 15 amino acids. The DNA of the CDR3 is TGTGCCAGCAGCTCAGGATCATCCCCGTACAATGAGCAGTTCTTC. Amino acid sequence: CASSSGSSPYNEQFF.

The chain employs TRBV7-2 and TRBJ2-6; D uncertain. In germline, CDR1 is SGHTA, CDR2 FQGNSA. V dropped 5 bases and J dropped 5 bases, with 22 bases sitting between them. The CDR3 covers 18 residues. The CDR3 loop reads CASSKPTRRQSRANVLTF. For the CDR3, the DNA is TGTGCCAGCAGCAAGCCAACGAGACGACAAAGTCGGGCCAACGTCCTGACTTTC.

V usage is TRBV14 and J usage is TRBJ1-2, with a weak D call TRBD1 (5 bases). Germline V lookup: CDR1 SGHDN, CDR2 FVKESK. The CDR3 has 19 residues. V lost 0 bases and J 0 bases, leaving 20 bases between the germline ends. In DNA, the CDR3 is TGTGCCAGCAGCCAAGATCCCCAGGGAAGGCCAAGAGCTAACTATGGCTACACCTTC. This codes for CASSQDPQGRPRANYGYTF.

The sample holds a few counts of this clone. The V gene is TRBV6-5, the J gene TRBJ1-5, with 7 positions matching TRBD1. The CDR3 length is 14 residues. Unmatched junction bases numbered 8, after V lost 4 bases and J lost 8 bases. The germline gives CDR1 MNHEY, CDR2 SVGAGI. The CDR3 loop is CASSFGQEGEPQHF. CDR3 nucleotides: TGTGCCAGCAGTTTTGGACAGGAAGGAGAGCCCCAGCATTTT.

CDR3: CASSLNRVYTF. The CDR3 DNA sequence: TGTGCCAGCAGCCTAAACAGGGTTTACACCTTC. The chain couples TRBV7-2 to TRBJ1-2; a weak D match, TRBD1 (6 bases). CDR1 is SGHTA, CDR2 FQGNSA, per germline. CDR3 size: 11 residues. Trimming left V 5 bases short and J 11 bases short, with 12 bases between.

The chain recombines TRBV9 with TRBJ1-1; no reliable D call. This CDR3 region has 13 residues. V lost 3 bases and J lost 3, with 9 bases in between. CDR1 and CDR2 from the germline V gene are SGDLS and YYNGEE. CDR3 amino acids: CASSANSYTEAFF. DNA of the CDR3: TGTGCCAGCAGCGCTAACAGTTACACTGAAGCTTTCTTT. Full variable domain (outside the CDR3, taken from reference TRBV9 and TRBJ1-1): DSGVTQTPKHLITATGQRVTLRCSPRSGDLSVYWYQQSLDQGLQFLIQYYNGEERAKGNILERFSAQQFPDLHSELNLSSLELGDSALYFCASSANSYTEAFFGQGTRLTVV.

The chain recombines TRBV5-1 with TRBJ2-7; 7 bases are shared with TRBD1. The V gene's germline CDR1 is SGHRS and CDR2 YFSETQ. V was pared by 4 bases and J by 2 bases, with 6 bases of the junction left unmatched. This CDR3 is built from 14 residues. The CDR3 loop reads CASSPTGITYEQYF. As DNA, the CDR3 is TGCGCCAGCAGCCCGACAGGGATAACCTACGAGCAGTACTTC.

The CDR3 loop is CASSLLAGNRPDTQYF. In DNA, the CDR3 is TGCGCCAGCAGCTTGCTAGCGGGAAATCGCCCAGATACGCAGTATTTT. The rearrangement uses TRBV5-1 and TRBJ2-3; 9 nucleotides line up with TRBD2. The CDR3 length is 16 residues. V shed 1 base and J 4 bases; nucleotides not matched to a gene: 7. Germline assignment: CDR1 SGHRS and CDR2 YFSETQ.